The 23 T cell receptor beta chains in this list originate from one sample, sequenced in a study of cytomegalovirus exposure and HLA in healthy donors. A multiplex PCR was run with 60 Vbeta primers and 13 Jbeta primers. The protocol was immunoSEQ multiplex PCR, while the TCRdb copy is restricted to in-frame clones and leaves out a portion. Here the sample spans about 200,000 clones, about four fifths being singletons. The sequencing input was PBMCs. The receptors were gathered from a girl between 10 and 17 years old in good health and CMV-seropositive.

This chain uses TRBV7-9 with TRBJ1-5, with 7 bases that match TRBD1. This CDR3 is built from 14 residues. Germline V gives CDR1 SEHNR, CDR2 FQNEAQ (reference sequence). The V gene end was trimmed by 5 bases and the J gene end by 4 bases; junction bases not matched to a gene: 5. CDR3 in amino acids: CASSAGQENQPQHF. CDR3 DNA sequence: TGTGCCAGCAGCGCCGGACAGGAGAATCAGCCCCAGCATTTT.

CDR3 coding DNA: TGTGCCAGCTCACCACCCGGGACAGGAGAGACCCAGTACTTC. Translating gives CASSPPGTGETQYF. V usage is TRBV18 and J usage is TRBJ2-5; 8 nucleotides match TRBD1. Germline assignment: CDR1 KGHSH and CDR2 LQKENI. The CDR3 spans 14 residues. Germline trimming cut 0 bases from V and 4 bases from J; bases unmatched to any gene: 1.

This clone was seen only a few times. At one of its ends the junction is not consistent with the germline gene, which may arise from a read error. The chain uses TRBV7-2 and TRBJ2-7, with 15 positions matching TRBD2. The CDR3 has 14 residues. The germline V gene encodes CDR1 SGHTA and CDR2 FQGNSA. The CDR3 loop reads CASSLGTSGGASDF. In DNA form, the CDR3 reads TGTGCCAGCAGCTTAGGGACTAGCGGGGGGGCCTCGGACTTC.

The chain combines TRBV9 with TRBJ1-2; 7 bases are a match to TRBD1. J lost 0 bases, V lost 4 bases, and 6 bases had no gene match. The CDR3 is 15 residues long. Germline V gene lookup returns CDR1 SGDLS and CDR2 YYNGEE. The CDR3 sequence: CASSPSTGSNYGYTF. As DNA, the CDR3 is TGTGCCAGCAGCCCCTCGACAGGGTCTAACTATGGCTACACCTTC.

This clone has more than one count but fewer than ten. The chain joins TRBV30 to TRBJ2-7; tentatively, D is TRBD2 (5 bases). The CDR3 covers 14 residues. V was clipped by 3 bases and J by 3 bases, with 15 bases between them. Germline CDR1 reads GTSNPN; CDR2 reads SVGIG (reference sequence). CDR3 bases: TGTGCCTGGAGGCGAGGACTGGCTTTCTACGAGCAGTACTTC. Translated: CAWRRGLAFYEQYF.

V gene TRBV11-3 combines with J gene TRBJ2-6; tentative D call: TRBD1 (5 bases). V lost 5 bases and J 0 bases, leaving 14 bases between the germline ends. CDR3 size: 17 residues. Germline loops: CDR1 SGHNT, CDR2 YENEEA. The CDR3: CASSPDRVNSGANVLTF. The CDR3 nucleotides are TGTGCCAGCAGCCCCGACAGAGTAAACTCTGGGGCCAACGTCCTGACTTTC.

The CDR3 loop is CASSRWEASYEQYF. The DNA of the CDR3 is TGTGCCAGCAGCCGCTGGGAGGCCTCCTACGAGCAGTACTTC. The genes are TRBV2 and TRBJ2-7, with D maybe TRBD2 (6 bases). With 6 bases removed from V and 0 bases from J, the gap between germline ends came to 12 bases. Germline V gene data show CDR1 as SNHLY and CDR2 as FYNNEI. This CDR3 contains 14 residues.

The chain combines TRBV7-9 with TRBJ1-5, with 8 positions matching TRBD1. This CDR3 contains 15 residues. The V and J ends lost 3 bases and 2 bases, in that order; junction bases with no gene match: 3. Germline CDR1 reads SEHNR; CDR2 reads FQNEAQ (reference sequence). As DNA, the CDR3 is TGTGCCAGCAGCTTGGAGACAGGGGGCAATCAGCCCCAGCATTTT. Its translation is CASSLETGGNQPQHF. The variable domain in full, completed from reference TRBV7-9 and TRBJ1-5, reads DTGVSQNPRHKITKRGQNVTFRCDPISEHNRLYWYRQTLGQGPEFLTYFQNEAQLEKSRLLSDRFSAERPKGSFSTLEIQRTEQGDSAMYLCASSLETGGNQPQHFGDGTRLSIL.

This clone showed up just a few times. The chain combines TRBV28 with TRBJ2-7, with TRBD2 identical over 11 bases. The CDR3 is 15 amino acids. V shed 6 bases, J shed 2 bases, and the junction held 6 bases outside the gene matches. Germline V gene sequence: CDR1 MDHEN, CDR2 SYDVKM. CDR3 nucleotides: TGTGCCAGCAGCCTGACTAGCGGGGAAACCTACGAGCAGTACTTC. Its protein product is CASSLTSGETYEQYF.

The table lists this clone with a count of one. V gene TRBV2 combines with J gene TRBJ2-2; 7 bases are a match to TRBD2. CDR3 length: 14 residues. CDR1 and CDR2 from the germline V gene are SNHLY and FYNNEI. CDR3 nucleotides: TGTGCTAAATCACCTAGCGGGAACACCGGGGAGCTGTTTTTT. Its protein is CAKSPSGNTGELFF.

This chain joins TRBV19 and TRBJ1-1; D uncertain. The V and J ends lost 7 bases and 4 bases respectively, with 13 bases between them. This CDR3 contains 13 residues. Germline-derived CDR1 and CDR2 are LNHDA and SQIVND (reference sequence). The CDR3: CASKSIESTEAFF. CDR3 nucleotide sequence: TGTGCCAGTAAAAGTATAGAGAGCACTGAAGCTTTCTTT.

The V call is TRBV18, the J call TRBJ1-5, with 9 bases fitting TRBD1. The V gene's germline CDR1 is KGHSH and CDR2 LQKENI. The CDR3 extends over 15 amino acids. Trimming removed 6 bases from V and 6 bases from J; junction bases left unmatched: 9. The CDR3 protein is CASSQNSDRGQPQHF. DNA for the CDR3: TGTGCCAGCTCCCAGAATTCGGACAGGGGTCAGCCCCAGCATTTT.

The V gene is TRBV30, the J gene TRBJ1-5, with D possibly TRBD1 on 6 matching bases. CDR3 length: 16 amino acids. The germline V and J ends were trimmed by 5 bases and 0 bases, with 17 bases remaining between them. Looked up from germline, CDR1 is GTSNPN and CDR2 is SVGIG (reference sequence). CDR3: CAWGGHKLNSNQPQHF. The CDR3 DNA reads TGTGCCTGGGGGGGACATAAACTCAATAGCAATCAGCCCCAGCATTTT.

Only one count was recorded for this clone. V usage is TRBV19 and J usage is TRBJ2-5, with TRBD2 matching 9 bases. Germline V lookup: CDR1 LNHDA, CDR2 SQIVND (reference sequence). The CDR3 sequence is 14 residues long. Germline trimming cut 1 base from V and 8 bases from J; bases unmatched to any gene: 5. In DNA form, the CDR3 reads TGTGCCAGTAGTATAGGCGGGGGGGCCGGTACCCAGTACTTC. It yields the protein CASSIGGGAGTQYF.

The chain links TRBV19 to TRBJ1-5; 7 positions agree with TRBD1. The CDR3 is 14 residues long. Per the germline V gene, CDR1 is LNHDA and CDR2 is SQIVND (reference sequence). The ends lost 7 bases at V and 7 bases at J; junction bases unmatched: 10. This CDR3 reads CASNDREAVQPQHF. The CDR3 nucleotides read TGTGCCAGTAATGACAGGGAGGCAGTCCAGCCCCAGCATTTT.

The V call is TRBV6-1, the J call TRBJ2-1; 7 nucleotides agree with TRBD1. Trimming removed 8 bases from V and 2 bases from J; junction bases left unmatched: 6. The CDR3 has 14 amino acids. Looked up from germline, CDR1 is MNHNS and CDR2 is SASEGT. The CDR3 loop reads CASVRQGPYNEQFF. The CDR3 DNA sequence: TGTGCCAGCGTAAGACAGGGTCCCTACAATGAGCAGTTCTTC.

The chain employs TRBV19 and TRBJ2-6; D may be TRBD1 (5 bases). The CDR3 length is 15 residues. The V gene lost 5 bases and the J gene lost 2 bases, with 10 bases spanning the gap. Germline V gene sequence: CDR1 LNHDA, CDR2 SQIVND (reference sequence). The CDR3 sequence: CASSPSGTGANVLTF. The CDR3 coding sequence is TGTGCCAGTAGTCCCTCAGGGACTGGGGCCAACGTCCTGACTTTC.

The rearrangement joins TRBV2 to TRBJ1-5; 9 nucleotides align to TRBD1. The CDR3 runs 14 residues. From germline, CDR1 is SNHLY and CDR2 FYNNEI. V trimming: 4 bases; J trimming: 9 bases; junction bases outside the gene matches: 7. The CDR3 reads CASSAGQGYGPQHF. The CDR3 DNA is TGTGCCAGCAGTGCGGGACAGGGATATGGGCCCCAGCATTTT.

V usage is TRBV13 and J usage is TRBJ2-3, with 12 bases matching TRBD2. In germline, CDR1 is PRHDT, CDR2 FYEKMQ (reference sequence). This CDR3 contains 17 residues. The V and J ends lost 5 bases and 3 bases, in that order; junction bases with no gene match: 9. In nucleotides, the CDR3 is TGTGCCAGCAGCGCTCAAGGACTAGCGGGGAGTACAGATACGCAGTATTTT. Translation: CASSAQGLAGSTDTQYF.

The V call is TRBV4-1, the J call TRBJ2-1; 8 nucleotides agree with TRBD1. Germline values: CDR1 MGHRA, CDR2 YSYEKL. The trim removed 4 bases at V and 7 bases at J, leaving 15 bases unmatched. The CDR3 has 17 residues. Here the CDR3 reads CASSPYYLSRGPNEQFF. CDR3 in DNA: TGCGCCAGCAGCCCCTACTATCTGAGCAGGGGGCCAAATGAGCAGTTCTTC.

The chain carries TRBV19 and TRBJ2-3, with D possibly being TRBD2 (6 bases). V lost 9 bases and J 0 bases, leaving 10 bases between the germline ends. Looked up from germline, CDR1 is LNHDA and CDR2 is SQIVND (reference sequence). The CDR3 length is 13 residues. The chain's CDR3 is CASRDLSTDTQYF. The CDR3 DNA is TGTGCCAGCCGGGACTTAAGCACAGATACGCAGTATTTT.

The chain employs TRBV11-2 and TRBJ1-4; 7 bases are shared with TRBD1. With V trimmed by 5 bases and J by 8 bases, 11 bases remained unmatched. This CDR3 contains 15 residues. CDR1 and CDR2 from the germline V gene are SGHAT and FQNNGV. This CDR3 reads CASSVIQGFGEKLFF. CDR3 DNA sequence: TGTGCCAGCAGCGTAATACAGGGGTTCGGGGAAAAACTGTTTTTT.

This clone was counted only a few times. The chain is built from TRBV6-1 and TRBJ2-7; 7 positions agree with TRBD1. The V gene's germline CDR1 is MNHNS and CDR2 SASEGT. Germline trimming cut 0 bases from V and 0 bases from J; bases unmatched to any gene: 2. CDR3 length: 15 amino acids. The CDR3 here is CASSEATGPSYEQYF. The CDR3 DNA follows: TGTGCCAGCAGTGAAGCGACAGGGCCCTCCTACGAGCAGTACTTC.